Below, 15 T cell receptor beta chains from the same sample are listed, as sequenced in a study of blood T cell repertoires in COVID-19. This table comes from immunoSEQ multiplex PCR, and its TCRdb copy is limited to in-frame clones, with some not included. The data show around 160,000 clones, with roughly 84% seen just once and roughly 5.7% held by the top ten. Input material: PBMCs or T cells enriched from blood (not recorded which). The receptor set was obtained from a woman between 50 and 59 years old who had been exposed to COVID-19.

V and J are TRBV11-2 and TRBJ2-1, with 12 bases fitting TRBD1. In germline, CDR1 is SGHAT, CDR2 FQNNGV. This CDR3 has 15 amino acids. J was trimmed by 6 bases and V by 5 bases; bases with no gene match: 5. The DNA for the CDR3 is TGTGCCAGCAGCCTGGGACAGGGGGCATTCAATGAGCAGTTCTTC. Translation: CASSLGQGAFNEQFF.

This clone has a handful of counts. This chain uses TRBV3-1 (or the pseudogene TRBV3-2) with TRBJ1-1, with a possible D match to TRBD1 (6 bases). Trimming took 0 bases from V and 1 from J, leaving 18 bases between them. The CDR3 has 18 residues. The V gene's germline CDR1 is LGHDT and CDR2 YNNKEL (reference sequence). CDR3 sequence reads: CASSQDEPGENANTEAFF. CDR3 in DNA: TGTGCCAGCAGCCAAGATGAGCCAGGGGAAAACGCGAACACTGAAGCTTTCTTT.

The V call is TRBV10-3, the J call TRBJ1-2, with 7 bases fitting TRBD1. V lost 11 bases, J lost 4 bases, and 7 bases stayed unmatched. The germline V gene encodes CDR1 ENHRY and CDR2 SYGVKD. The CDR3 consists of 12 residues. The CDR3 here is CAALRGTYGYTF. In nucleotides, the CDR3 is TGTGCCGCCCTCAGGGGGACCTATGGCTACACCTTC.

The chain has TRBV6-4 and TRBJ1-6, with D possibly being TRBD1 (5 bases). Germline V gene lookup returns CDR1 MRHNA and CDR2 SNTAGT. The CDR3 consists of 14 residues. V dropped 0 bases and J dropped 10 bases, with 10 bases sitting between them. CDR3 bases: TGTGCCAGCAGTGACTCGACAGTGGGGTCACCCCTCCACTTT. This sequence encodes CASSDSTVGSPLHF.

The rearrangement uses TRBV6-6 and TRBJ2-3; 8 bases line up with TRBD1. Germline CDR1 is MNHNY and CDR2 is SVGAGI (reference sequence). The CDR3 consists of 14 residues. Germline trimming cut 7 bases from V and 10 bases from J; bases unmatched to any gene: 13. CDR3 residues: CASTAGGDIPPQYF. DNA for the CDR3: TGTGCCAGCACCGCAGGGGGCGACATACCACCGCAGTATTTT.

This clone was detected once. The chain links TRBV9 to TRBJ2-1; D is possibly TRBD2 (6 bases). Trimming took 0 bases from V and 7 from J, leaving 20 bases between them. This CDR3 has 17 amino acids. The germline CDR1 and CDR2 sequences are SGDLS and YYNGEE. Written as DNA, the CDR3 is TGTGCCAGCAGCGTAGCTCGGACTACCGGTCGGATGAATGAGCAGTTCTTC. This translates into CASSVARTTGRMNEQFF.

This chain connects TRBV7-2 to TRBJ1-4, with 8 bases lining up with TRBD1. The CDR3 runs 18 residues. Germline trimming cut 2 bases from V and 0 bases from J; bases unmatched to any gene: 8. Germline CDR1 is SGHTA and CDR2 is FQGNSA. CDR3 nucleotide sequence: TGTGCCAGCAGCTTAACCGCAGACAGGGGCACAACTAATGAAAAACTGTTTTTT. It yields the protein CASSLTADRGTTNEKLFF.

V and J are TRBV28 and TRBJ1-5; D gene ambiguous. Looked up from germline, CDR1 is MDHEN and CDR2 is SYDVKM. Deletions cut 3 bases from V and 7 bases from J, with 13 bases between. This CDR3 spans 14 amino acids. The CDR3 sequence is CASSLGFPSQPQHF. CDR3 nucleotides: TGTGCCAGCAGTTTGGGGTTTCCTAGCCAGCCCCAGCATTTT.

V and J are TRBV7-9 and TRBJ1-1, with 8 bases aligning to TRBD1. This CDR3 spans 16 amino acids. V lost 5 bases to trimming and J lost 1 base; unmatched junction nucleotides: 9. Germline CDR1 is SEHNR and CDR2 is FQNEAQ (reference sequence). As DNA, the CDR3 is TGTGCCAGCAGCATGCCGACAGGGGTGGGGAACACTGAAGCTTTCTTT. Translating it yields CASSMPTGVGNTEAFF.

The J gene is TRBJ1-5, the V gene TRBV6-5; the D is unclear. Germline lookup yields CDR1 MNHEY and CDR2 SVGAGI. V shed 5 bases and J shed 3 bases, with 2 bases lying between them. This CDR3 has 11 amino acids. CDR3 loop: CASSHNQPQHF. The DNA of the CDR3 is TGTGCCAGCAGTCACAATCAGCCCCAGCATTTT.

CDR3 region: CASSLSSGNTEAFF. The DNA for the CDR3 is TGTGCCAGCAGTTTATCGTCAGGGAACACTGAAGCTTTCTTT. J is TRBJ1-1 and V is TRBV27; D gene unclear. V lost 0 bases and J lost 1, with 6 bases in between. Germline V gene data show CDR1 as MNHEY and CDR2 as SMNVEV (reference sequence). The CDR3 covers 14 residues.

The chain is built from TRBV7-6 and TRBJ2-1, with TRBD2 matching over 9 bases. Per germline, CDR1 SGHVS and CDR2 FNYEAQ. This CDR3 is built from 18 residues. The trim removed 1 base at V and 0 bases at J, leaving 7 bases unmatched. CDR3 protein: CASSLGPGAGGSYNEQFF. For the CDR3, the DNA is TGTGCCAGCAGCTTAGGCCCCGGAGCGGGAGGCTCCTACAATGAGCAGTTCTTC.

V and J are TRBV10-2 and TRBJ2-2; TRBD2 aligns across 10 bases. CDR3 length: 19 residues. Looked up from germline, CDR1 is WSHSY and CDR2 is SAAADI. V lost 0 bases, J lost 1 base, and 8 bases stayed unmatched. CDR3 sequence: CASSESKRGGKENTGELFF. The DNA of the CDR3 is TGCGCCAGCAGTGAGTCGAAGCGGGGGGGCAAGGAGAACACCGGGGAGCTGTTTTTT.

The V call is TRBV19, the J call TRBJ2-7; the match to TRBD1 covers 7 bases. V shed 0 bases and J 3 bases; nucleotides not matched to a gene: 2. The germline V gene encodes CDR1 LNHDA and CDR2 SQIVND (reference sequence). There are 14 residues in the CDR3. In nucleotides, the CDR3 is TGTGCCAGTAGTATAGATACAGGGGTCTACGAGCAGTACTTC. Protein sequence: CASSIDTGVYEQYF.

This clone was seen more than once but under ten times. This chain connects TRBV6-5 to TRBJ1-5, with D perhaps matching TRBD1 (6 bases). Trimming took off 5 bases at V and 3 bases at J, with 11 bases between the two ends. Germline CDR1 and CDR2: MNHEY and SVGAGI. The CDR3 is 14 residues long. CDR3 region: CASSRQDSNQPQHF. CDR3 in DNA: TGTGCCAGCAGTCGACAGGACTCCAATCAGCCCCAGCATTTT.